A selection of T cell receptor beta chains follows, all from one sample in a study of blood T cells in healthy people across ages. MiXCR, applied by TCRdb to the 5' RACE reads, yields one record per CDR3 protein. The table records some 900,000 distinct CDR3 sequences, around 46% of them present only once. Sequenced: blood. The source is a man aged 25-45 years in good health. The CDR3 runs from the conserved cysteine through the conserved F or W. D genes are given only for firm matches. Clone size appears in some rows only: once, few, many, or a class for an expanded clone.

>14|TRBD2|TRBJ2-7|-|TRBV28
CASSLWSGSYEQYF
TGTGCCAGCAGTTTGTGGAGCGGGAGCTACGAGCAGTACTTC
>17|TRBD2|TRBJ2-2|-|TRBV7-2
CASSLVPGLASAGELFF
TGTGCCAGCAGCTTAGTCCCGGGACTAGCGTCGGCCGGGGAGCTGTTTTTT
>14|-|TRBJ1-6|-|TRBV6-6
CASSYEGWNSPLHF
TGTGCCAGCAGTTACGAGGGCTGGAATTCACCCCTCCACTTT
>16|-|TRBJ2-5|-|TRBV4-3
CASSPSGSEYQETQYF
TGCGCCAGCAGCCCCTCCGGGTCCGAGTACCAAGAGACCCAGTACTTC
>14|-|TRBJ2-3|once|TRBV7-2
CASSLRSSTDTRYF
TGTGCCAGCAGTCTCCGGTCCAGCACAGATACGCGGTATTTT
>16|TRBD2|TRBJ2-3|-|TRBV7-2
CASSPRSGGALYTQYF
TGTGCCAGCAGCCCGCGTAGCGGGGGGGCCTTATATACGCAGTATTTT
>14|-|TRBJ1-1|-|TRBV7-3
CASSLTDSNTEAFF
TGTGCCAGCAGCTTAACGGACTCCAACACTGAAGCTTTCTTT
>14|-|TRBJ2-5|-|TRBV7-2
CASSLAAYQETQYF
TGTGCCAGCAGCTTAGCAGCGTACCAAGAGACCCAGTACTTC
>14|TRBD1|TRBJ2-7|-|TRBV12-3/TRBV12-4
CASSSRGSAYEQYF
TGTGCCAGCAGTTCCAGGGGGAGCGCCTACGAGCAGTACTTC
>14|-|TRBJ2-7|many|TRBV20-1
CSARGGRVSEEQYF
TGCAGTGCCCGCGGTGGCAGGGTATCGGAAGAGCAGTACTTC
>15|-|TRBJ1-4|-|TRBV16
CASSRDPDLNEKLFF
TGTGCCAGCAGCCGGGACCCCGACCTTAATGAAAAACTGTTTTTT
>15|-|TRBJ2-1|-|TRBV6-2/TRBV6-3
CASSPRRPSYNEQFF
TGTGCCAGCAGTCCGCGGAGGCCTTCCTACAATGAGCAGTTCTTC
>16|TRBD2|TRBJ2-4|many|TRBV7-2
CASSLELAGAKNIQYF
TGTGCCAGCAGCTTAGAACTAGCGGGGGCCAAAAACATTCAGTACTTC
>15|TRBD2|TRBJ2-3|-|TRBV20-1
CSAPLAGGPGDTQYF
TGCAGTGCCCCGCTAGCGGGGGGGCCGGGAGATACGCAGTATTTT
>15|TRBD1|TRBJ1-6|many|TRBV20-1
CSATATRGRNSPLHF
TGCAGTGCTACCGCTACCAGGGGGCGGAATTCACCCCTCCACTTT
>15|TRBD1|TRBJ2-7|-|TRBV25-1
CASSERTGQLYEQYF
TGTGCCAGCAGTGAAAGAACGGGACAGCTCTACGAGCAGTACTTC
>16|-|TRBJ1-6|-|TRBV6-1
CASSPRVPIDNSPLHF
TGTGCCAGCAGTCCCAGGGTTCCTATTGATAATTCACCCCTCCACTTT
>17|TRBD2|TRBJ2-5|-|TRBV4-2
CASSQDPAGTRQETQYF
TGTGCCAGCAGCCAAGATCCAGCGGGGACTAGACAAGAGACCCAGTACTTC